This T cell receptor beta chain appears in the sequencing data of a study of blood T cell repertoires in COVID-19. In the original processing: Amplification of reference gene primers was used by the study to estimate nucleated cell counts. Here immunoSEQ multiplex PCR was the method, and the copy in TCRdb shows in-frame clones only, minus some. For V, J and clone size, that table is used; D and trimming come from the DNA. The repertoire holds a few hundred thousand clones, approximately 86% seen once, with about 1.3% in the top ten. CDR3 length equals 15 residues. Trimming stripped 7 bases from V and 4 bases from J, with 17 bases between. Germline V gives CDR1 MDHEN, CDR2 SYDVKM.

The TCR comes from a woman aged 25 to 39 with COVID-19, enrolled during active disease. The sample was peripheral blood. This sequence joins TRBV28 and TRBJ1-3; D is possibly TRBD1 (6 bases). CDR3 bases: TGTGCCAGCATTGATAACAGGGCCGGGGGAAACACCATATATTTT. This codes for CASIDNRAGGNTIYF.